These T cell receptor beta chains were read from a single sample in a study of cytomegalovirus exposure and HLA in healthy donors. Clones were read by immunoSEQ multiplex PCR, and TCRdb kept only the in-frame ones, dropping some. The sample shows roughly 180,000 clones, around three quarters of them seen only once. The sequenced material came from PBMCs. These receptors came from a woman in her twenties or thirties in good health and CMV-seropositive. Both conserved end residues are part of each CDR3. The D gene is left open where the match is weak. Clone size is not always given. Where it is, it says once, few, many or a class for expanded clones.

abundance: few
j_gene: TRBJ1-6
d_gene: NA
v_gene: TRBV9
CDR3nt: TGTGCCAGCAGCGTCGGCAGGGGCTCCTATAATTCACCCCTCCACTTT
CDR3aa: CASSVGRGSYNSPLHF

abundance: NA
j_gene: TRBJ2-5
d_gene: NA
v_gene: TRBV7-2
CDR3nt: TGTGCCAGCAGCTACCCTCTAGGGGGGGGCGAGACCCAGTACTTC
CDR3aa: CASSYPLGGGETQYF

abundance: NA
j_gene: TRBJ2-3
d_gene: NA
v_gene: TRBV7-9
CDR3nt: TGTGCCAGCAGCAGCCAACACCGGGTTAGCACAGATACGCAGTATTTT
CDR3aa: CASSSQHRVSTDTQYF

abundance: NA
j_gene: TRBJ2-7
d_gene: NA
v_gene: TRBV5-6
CDR3nt: TGTGCCAGCAGCTTGTATTACGGGTTCGACGAGCAGTACTTC
CDR3aa: CASSLYYGFDEQYF

abundance: NA
j_gene: TRBJ1-5
d_gene: TRBD1
v_gene: TRBV19
CDR3nt: TGTGCCAGTAGTATCTATGGCAGGGGGCGTTATCAGCCCCAGCATTTT
CDR3aa: CASSIYGRGRYQPQHF

abundance: NA
j_gene: TRBJ1-6
d_gene: TRBD1
v_gene: TRBV18
CDR3nt: TGTGCCAGCTCATTCTCGACAGGGTCCCCTTCCTATAATTCACCCCTCCACTTT
CDR3aa: CASSFSTGSPSYNSPLHF

abundance: NA
j_gene: TRBJ2-4
d_gene: NA
v_gene: TRBV29-1
CDR3nt: TGCAGCGTGCTACAGGCACCGGGAAACATTCAGTACTTC
CDR3aa: CSVLQAPGNIQYF

abundance: NA
j_gene: TRBJ2-7
d_gene: TRBD2
v_gene: TRBV7-2
CDR3nt: TGTGCCAGCAGCTTAGAAGGGACTAGTAGTCACGAGCAGTACTTC
CDR3aa: CASSLEGTSSHEQYF

abundance: NA
j_gene: TRBJ2-7
d_gene: NA
v_gene: TRBV27
CDR3nt: TGTGCCAGCAGTCTAACAGCTTCCTACGAGCAGTACTTC
CDR3aa: CASSLTASYEQYF

abundance: NA
j_gene: TRBJ2-7
d_gene: NA
v_gene: TRBV28
CDR3nt: TGTGCCGCTAACTCCGATCAGGGGACCCCCTACGAGCAGTACTTC
CDR3aa: CAANSDQGTPYEQYF

abundance: NA
j_gene: TRBJ2-1
d_gene: TRBD1
v_gene: TRBV11-3
CDR3nt: TGTGCCAGCAGTCTAGGGGCCGGGACAGGGGCCGGCAATGAGCAGTTCTTC
CDR3aa: CASSLGAGTGAGNEQFF

abundance: NA
j_gene: TRBJ1-2
d_gene: NA
v_gene: TRBV10-3
CDR3nt: TGTGCCATCAGTGAGTCGCGCGAGGAAGAGGGCTACACCTTC
CDR3aa: CAISESREEEGYTF

abundance: NA
j_gene: TRBJ2-7
d_gene: TRBD1
v_gene: TRBV5-1
CDR3nt: TGCGCCAGCAGCTTGGCGGGACAGGGGGACGAGCAGTACTTC
CDR3aa: CASSLAGQGDEQYF

abundance: NA
j_gene: TRBJ1-2
d_gene: TRBD1
v_gene: TRBV5-4
CDR3nt: TGTGCCAGCAGCGCAACCCGACAGGGAAACTATGGCTACACCTTC
CDR3aa: CASSATRQGNYGYTF

abundance: NA
j_gene: TRBJ2-1
d_gene: NA
v_gene: TRBV5-8
CDR3nt: TGTGCCAGCAGCTGGGGTGGGGCAGCGAATGAGCAGTTCTTC
CDR3aa: CASSWGGAANEQFF

abundance: NA
j_gene: TRBJ2-3
d_gene: NA
v_gene: TRBV10-3
CDR3nt: TGTGCCATCAGTGTGTTGCTGGGGCCAGATACGCAGTATTTT
CDR3aa: CAISVLLGPDTQYF

abundance: NA
j_gene: TRBJ1-6
d_gene: TRBD1
v_gene: TRBV5-8
CDR3nt: TGTGCCGGCGACAGGGGCCTTTCTGCACCCCTCCACTTT
CDR3aa: CAGDRGLSAPLHF

abundance: NA
j_gene: TRBJ2-2
d_gene: TRBD1
v_gene: TRBV5-1
CDR3nt: TGCGCCAGCAGCAAACCGGGACAGATCACCGGGGAGCTGTTTTTT
CDR3aa: CASSKPGQITGELFF

abundance: once
j_gene: TRBJ2-1
d_gene: NA
v_gene: TRBV10-1
CDR3nt: TGCGCCAGCAGTGATTACTTTGGGGCGAACAGTGAGCAGTTCTTC
CDR3aa: CASSDYFGANSEQFF

abundance: once
j_gene: TRBJ2-7
d_gene: TRBD1
v_gene: TRBV7-6
CDR3nt: TGTGCCAGCAGCCCCGCCGGGACAGGCCCCTACGAGCAGTACTTC
CDR3aa: CASSPAGTGPYEQYF

abundance: NA
j_gene: TRBJ1-4
d_gene: NA
v_gene: TRBV19
CDR3nt: TGTGCCAGTAGTATACAACAGGGCGGAGCAACTAATGAAAAACTGTTTTTT
CDR3aa: CASSIQQGGATNEKLFF

abundance: few
j_gene: TRBJ2-7
d_gene: NA
v_gene: TRBV11-3
CDR3nt: TGTGCCAGCAGCTTCGGACAGACGCAGTACTTC
CDR3aa: CASSFGQTQYF

abundance: NA
j_gene: TRBJ1-1
d_gene: NA
v_gene: TRBV28
CDR3nt: TGTGCCAGCAGTGCCCCAACAACCACCCCTGAAGCTTTCTTT
CDR3aa: CASSAPTTTPEAFF

abundance: NA
j_gene: TRBJ1-4
d_gene: NA
v_gene: TRBV27
CDR3nt: TGTGCCAGCAGTTCGCCCCTACAGGAAAAACTGTTTTTT
CDR3aa: CASSSPLQEKLFF

abundance: NA
j_gene: TRBJ1-4
d_gene: NA
v_gene: TRBV5-1
CDR3nt: TGCGCCAGCAGCTTGATAGACAGCTCGAATGAAAAACTGTTTTTT
CDR3aa: CASSLIDSSNEKLFF

abundance: NA
j_gene: TRBJ2-5
d_gene: TRBD2
v_gene: TRBV4-2
CDR3nt: TGTGCCAGCAGCCAAATTATCGGACTAGCGGGGGGTGAGCCGAGGGTGGAGACCCAGTACTTC
CDR3aa: CASSQIIGLAGGEPRVETQYF

abundance: NA
j_gene: TRBJ2-6
d_gene: NA
v_gene: TRBV27
CDR3nt: TGTGCCAGCAGTTTACGAGGAGGGTGGGGAAGGGCCAACGTCCTGACTTTC
CDR3aa: CASSLRGGWGRANVLTF

abundance: few
j_gene: TRBJ1-3
d_gene: NA
v_gene: TRBV5-1
CDR3nt: TGCGCCAGCAGTCCTCAGGGGATCTCTGGAAACACCATATATTTT
CDR3aa: CASSPQGISGNTIYF

abundance: NA
j_gene: TRBJ1-6
d_gene: TRBD1
v_gene: TRBV7-9
CDR3nt: TGTGCCAGCAGATCGACAGGGCATAATTCACCCCTCCACTTT
CDR3aa: CASRSTGHNSPLHF

abundance: NA
j_gene: TRBJ2-7
d_gene: NA
v_gene: TRBV4-3
CDR3nt: TGCGCCAGCAGCCAAGATAGAATGGAGGGCCTGGGGCAGTACTTC
CDR3aa: CASSQDRMEGLGQYF

abundance: NA
j_gene: TRBJ2-7
d_gene: NA
v_gene: TRBV9
CDR3nt: TGTGCCAGCAGCGAGGCCCCGGGCTCCTACGAGCAGTACTTC
CDR3aa: CASSEAPGSYEQYF

abundance: NA
j_gene: TRBJ1-4
d_gene: NA
v_gene: TRBV4-2
CDR3nt: TGTGCCAGCAGCCAAGAAGCTTCGTCGGACAATAATGAAAAACTGTTTTTT
CDR3aa: CASSQEASSDNNEKLFF

abundance: NA
j_gene: TRBJ1-2
d_gene: TRBD1
v_gene: TRBV19
CDR3nt: TGTGCCTCTCTAGGGGACGCAGGGGGTGGGAATGGCTACACCTTC
CDR3aa: CASLGDAGGGNGYTF

abundance: NA
j_gene: TRBJ2-1
d_gene: TRBD1
v_gene: TRBV7-2
CDR3nt: TGTGCCAGCAGCTATGGACAGGATGGTGAGCAGTTCTTC
CDR3aa: CASSYGQDGEQFF

abundance: NA
j_gene: TRBJ2-3
d_gene: TRBD1
v_gene: TRBV5-1
CDR3nt: TGCGCCAGCAGCTCGACAGGGCCTTTGGATACGCAGTATTTT
CDR3aa: CASSSTGPLDTQYF

abundance: few
j_gene: TRBJ1-1
d_gene: NA
v_gene: TRBV5-4
CDR3nt: TGTGCCAGCAGCCGGCGGGAAGGGGACACTGAAGCTTTCTTT
CDR3aa: CASSRREGDTEAFF

abundance: few
j_gene: TRBJ1-4
d_gene: NA
v_gene: TRBV6-1
CDR3nt: TGTGCCAGCAAGACCTGGAGGGAAAAACTGTTTTTT
CDR3aa: CASKTWREKLFF

abundance: NA
j_gene: TRBJ1-5
d_gene: TRBD1
v_gene: TRBV5-5
CDR3nt: TGTGCCAGCAGCACGACAGGGGGCGCAGGGCAGCCCCAGCATTTT
CDR3aa: CASSTTGGAGQPQHF

abundance: NA
j_gene: TRBJ1-5
d_gene: NA
v_gene: TRBV10-3
CDR3nt: TGTGCCATCAGTGAGTCGGAGGGACGGTCTAGGAATCAGCCCCAGCATTTT
CDR3aa: CAISESEGRSRNQPQHF

abundance: NA
j_gene: TRBJ2-5
d_gene: TRBD1
v_gene: TRBV5-8
CDR3nt: TGTGCCAGCAGCTTGGCCCGGCAGACAGGGGGCGGGCAAGAGACCCAGTACTTC
CDR3aa: CASSLARQTGGGQETQYF

abundance: NA
j_gene: TRBJ1-2
d_gene: TRBD1
v_gene: TRBV19
CDR3nt: TGTGCCAGTAGCAGTGGACAGGGGAACTATGGCTACACCTTC
CDR3aa: CASSSGQGNYGYTF